The 30 T cell receptor beta chains in this list originate from one sample, sequenced in a study of blood T cell repertoires in COVID-19. Some clones are missing from TCRdb's copy, which holds only in-frame ones; the method was immunoSEQ multiplex PCR. Here the sample spans 97,000 or so clones, 75% to 85% being singletons. Sample: peripheral blood. These receptors all stem from a woman over 75 with active or convalescent COVID-19.

The chain recombines TRBV15 with TRBJ1-1; D is ambiguous. The germline CDR1 and CDR2 sequences are LNHNV and YYDKDF (reference sequence). V was shortened by 5 bases and J by 5 bases, with 21 bases between the two germline ends. The CDR3 is 16 amino acids. The DNA of the CDR3 is TGTGCCACCAGCCTCCACCCACAAGGGAGCATAACTGAAGCTTTCTTT. This gives the protein CATSLHPQGSITEAFF. Complete variable domain (other parts from reference TRBV15 and TRBJ1-1): DAMVIQNPRYQVTQFGKPVTLSCSQTLNHNVMYWYQQKSSQAPKLLFHYYDKDFNNEADTPDNFQSRRPNTSFCFLDIRSPGLGDTAMYLCATSLHPQGSITEAFFGQGTRLTVV.

This chain connects TRBV30 to TRBJ2-3; 7 nucleotides agree with TRBD2. CDR1 and CDR2 from the germline V gene are GTSNPN and SVGIG (reference sequence). This CDR3 comprises 13 residues. The V segment lost 3 bases and the J segment 5 bases; nucleotides outside the gene matches: 5. The CDR3 is CAWRPWGGDTQYF. The CDR3 coding sequence is TGTGCCTGGAGGCCCTGGGGGGGAGATACGCAGTATTTT. The full variable domain, in which reference TRBV30 and TRBJ2-3 provide the parts outside the CDR3, is SQTIHQWPATLVQPVGSPLSLECTVEGTSNPNLYWYRQAAGRGLQLLFYSVGIGQISSEVPQNLSASRPQDRQFILSSKKLLLSDSGFYLCAWRPWGGDTQYFGPGTRLTVL.

The J gene is TRBJ2-4, the V gene TRBV2; 7 bases map to TRBD2. Germline lookup yields CDR1 SNHLY and CDR2 FYNNEI. The J segment lost 4 bases and the V segment lost 5 bases, leaving 8 bases of the junction unmatched. CDR3 size: 15 residues. The CDR3 spells CASSTSGAVKNIQYF. DNA of the CDR3: TGTGCCAGCAGTACAAGCGGGGCGGTAAAAAACATTCAGTACTTC.

The chain joins TRBV29-1 to TRBJ2-1, with a weak D call TRBD1 (6 bases). Germline assignment: CDR1 SQVTM and CDR2 ANQGSEA. V was trimmed by 1 base and J by 2 bases, leaving 12 bases between them. This CDR3 is built from 15 residues. The CDR3 bases are TGCAGCGTTGAAGTTTCCCGGACAGCCTACAATGAGCAGTTCTTC. It yields the protein CSVEVSRTAYNEQFF.

The CDR3 is CASSPDQRQAEKLFF. The CDR3 nucleotides read TGTGCCAGCAGCCCTGACCAGCGACAGGCGGAAAAACTGTTTTTT. The genes are TRBV5-4 and TRBJ1-4, with D possibly TRBD1 on 6 matching bases. Trimming pared 4 bases from V and 8 bases from J, leaving 18 bases between. The germline CDR1 and CDR2 sequences are SGHNT and YYREEE (reference sequence). The CDR3 is made up of 15 amino acids.

This chain connects TRBV3-1 (or the pseudogene TRBV3-2) to TRBJ2-7, with TRBD2 matching over 8 bases. V dropped 1 base and J dropped 3; count of bases not matched to a gene: 8. This CDR3 spans 16 amino acids. Germline values: CDR1 LGHDT, CDR2 YNNKEL (reference sequence). For the CDR3, the DNA is TGTGCCAGCAGCCAAGGGGTCACGGGAGGGTTCTACGAGCAGTACTTC. Its protein is CASSQGVTGGFYEQYF.

The gene calls are TRBV7-3 and TRBJ1-6, with D hard to call. Germline CDR1 SGHTA, CDR2 FQGTGA. This CDR3 has 13 residues. The V gene lost 5 bases and the J gene lost 7 bases, with 9 bases spanning the gap. Here the CDR3 DNA reads TGTGCCAGCAGCCAAGACATCAATTCACCCCTCCACTTT. Encoded protein: CASSQDINSPLHF.

This clone appeared once. This sequence joins TRBV7-8 and TRBJ1-1; D possibly corresponds to TRBD1 (6 bases). V dropped 5 bases and J dropped 4 bases, with 17 bases sitting between them. Germline CDR1 and CDR2: SGHVS and FQNEAQ. This CDR3 has 15 amino acids. Here the CDR3 reads CASSIQTGAGTEAFF. For the CDR3, the DNA is TGTGCCAGCAGCATTCAGACAGGAGCAGGCACTGAAGCTTTCTTT.

V usage is TRBV11-3 and J usage is TRBJ1-1, with 8 bases identical to TRBD1. With 2 bases clipped from V and 1 base from J, the junction kept 9 bases outside the gene matches. The germline CDR1 and CDR2 sequences are SGHNT and YENEEA. CDR3 size: 17 residues. The CDR3 loop reads CASSLSPWDRPNTEAFF. For the CDR3, the DNA is TGTGCCAGCAGCTTATCCCCCTGGGACAGGCCGAACACTGAAGCTTTCTTT.

V gene TRBV28 combines with J gene TRBJ1-1; D gene uncertain. V was shortened by 6 bases and J by 6 bases, with 17 bases between the two germline ends. From germline, CDR1 is MDHEN and CDR2 SYDVKM. The CDR3 covers 14 residues. CDR3 region: CASSPPGLGSEAFF. The CDR3, as DNA: TGTGCCAGCAGCCCCCCAGGACTGGGCTCTGAAGCTTTCTTT.

V and J are TRBV5-1 and TRBJ1-2, with D perhaps TRBD1 (5 bases). There are 13 residues in the CDR3. The V gene's germline CDR1 is SGHRS and CDR2 YFSETQ. V was shortened by 1 base and J by 6 bases, with 10 bases between the two germline ends. The CDR3 spells CASSLTRVDGYTF. In DNA, the CDR3 is TGCGCCAGCAGCTTGACCAGGGTCGATGGCTACACCTTC.

The DNA for the CDR3 is TGTGCCAGCAGCCCCCCAGGGACTAACTATGGCTACACCTTC. This encodes CASSPPGTNYGYTF. The gene calls are TRBV27 and TRBJ1-2; weak D call: TRBD1 (5 bases). The CDR3 loop spans 14 amino acids. Trimming removed 6 bases at V and 0 bases at J, with 11 bases between. From germline, CDR1 is MNHEY and CDR2 SMNVEV (reference sequence).

The chain couples TRBV3-1 (or the pseudogene TRBV3-2) to TRBJ1-6, with no clear D. Germline V lookup: CDR1 LGHDT, CDR2 YNNKEL (reference sequence). The CDR3 length is 14 residues. Trimming left V 0 bases short and J 8 bases short, with 8 bases between. CDR3 sequence (DNA): TGTGCCAGCAGCCAAGAGACGACTTATTCACCCCTCCACTTT. Translation gives CASSQETTYSPLHF.

The CDR3 DNA sequence: TGTGCCACTCAAACGCCGGCGGAACGGGTAAGGCCCTACGAGCAGTACTTC. The encoded protein is CATQTPAERVRPYEQYF. The rearrangement uses TRBV28 and TRBJ2-7; no firm D call. Germline-derived CDR1 and CDR2 are MDHEN and SYDVKM. Trimming shortened V by 10 bases and J by 2 bases, and 27 bases separated the two germline ends. The CDR3 length is 17 residues.

This chain uses TRBV19 with TRBJ2-3, with a possible D match to TRBD2 (5 bases). In germline, CDR1 is LNHDA, CDR2 SQIVND (reference sequence). Trimming shortened V by 5 bases and J by 4 bases, and 19 bases separated the two germline ends. CDR3 size: 16 residues. The CDR3 DNA reads TGTGCCAGTAGTCCCTTTACTAGAGGGATGTCAGATACGCAGTATTTT. It codes for CASSPFTRGMSDTQYF.

This clone appeared once. V usage is TRBV6-6 and J usage is TRBJ1-6, with D possibly matching TRBD1 (5 bases). The CDR3 covers 14 residues. Germline values: CDR1 MNHNY, CDR2 SVGAGI (reference sequence). Trimming cost V 2 bases and J 5 bases, with 7 bases left between them. CDR3 loop: CASSYATDNSPLHF. As DNA, the CDR3 is TGTGCCAGCAGTTACGCGACAGATAATTCACCCCTCCACTTT.

This clone was detected only a few times. This chain joins TRBV12-3 or TRBV12-4 and TRBJ1-5; 7 nucleotides align to TRBD1. V shed 6 bases, J shed 4 bases, and the junction held 3 bases outside the gene matches. This CDR3 spans 13 amino acids. The CDR3 coding sequence is TGTGCCAGCAGGGCGACAGGGAATCAGCCCCAGCATTTT. It is translated as CASRATGNQPQHF.

The V call is TRBV5-5, the J call TRBJ2-1; tentatively, D is TRBD2 (5 bases). The CDR3 runs to 13 residues. Looked up from germline, CDR1 is SGHKS and CDR2 is YYEKEE (reference sequence). The ends were cut back, 0 bases at V and 6 bases at J, with 7 bases in the middle. The CDR3 DNA sequence: TGTGCCAGCAGCTTGGGGACTCGCAATGAGCAGTTCTTC. This sequence encodes CASSLGTRNEQFF.

This chain links TRBV7-2 with TRBJ2-7; 7 bases fit TRBD2. The CDR3 has 14 residues. V shed 10 bases, J shed 4 bases, and the junction held 13 bases outside the gene matches. CDR1 and CDR2 (germline): SGHTA, FQGNSA. The CDR3 DNA sequence: TGTGCCACCAACCTCGGACTAGGCGCTTACGAGCAGTACTTC. Residues: CATNLGLGAYEQYF.

V is TRBV5-3 and J is TRBJ2-7; 8 bases align to TRBD1. TRBV5-3 is an open reading frame whose function is uncertain. Unmatched junction bases numbered 14, after V lost 4 bases and J lost 2 bases. This CDR3 has 17 residues. The CDR3 DNA is TGTGCCAGAAGCGGTCGACCTTCAGACAGGGGAACCTACGAGCAGTACTTC. This sequence encodes CARSGRPSDRGTYEQYF.

The rearrangement links TRBV11-2 to TRBJ2-5; the D is unclear. The germline CDR1 and CDR2 sequences are SGHAT and FQNNGV. Trimming removed 6 bases at V and 5 bases at J, with 25 bases between. The length of the CDR3 is 17 residues. CDR3 in amino acids: CASRQSSRNVAGETQYF. CDR3 coding DNA: TGTGCCAGCAGGCAGAGCTCAAGGAATGTAGCTGGGGAGACCCAGTACTTC. Full variable domain (missing parts from reference TRBV11-2 and TRBJ2-5): EAGVAQSPRYKIIEKRQSVAFWCNPISGHATLYWYQQILGQGPKLLIQFQNNGVVDDSQLPKDRFSAERLKGVDSTLKIQPAKLEDSAVYLCASRQSSRNVAGETQYFGPGTRLLVL.

In nucleotides, the CDR3 is TGTGCCAGCAGTTACTCCGCCTTAGGGGGCTACGAGCAGTACTTC. Its translation: CASSYSALGGYEQYF. This chain uses TRBV6-5 with TRBJ2-7; tentative D call: TRBD1 (6 bases). Trimming took 0 bases from V and 3 from J, leaving 12 bases between them. Per the germline V gene, CDR1 is MNHEY and CDR2 is SVGAGI. The CDR3 loop spans 15 amino acids.

The CDR3 nucleotides read TGTGCCACCAGCAGAGATGTACCCAAAGACACCTATAATGAAAAACTGTTTTTT. It is translated as CATSRDVPKDTYNEKLFF. The chain links TRBV15 to TRBJ1-4, with unresolved D. The CDR3 runs 18 residues. Germline assignment: CDR1 LNHNV and CDR2 YYDKDF (reference sequence). Trimming shortened V by 0 bases and J by 4 bases, and 18 bases separated the two germline ends. Supplemented by reference TRBV15 and TRBJ1-4, the full variable domain reads DAMVIQNPRYQVTQFGKPVTLSCSQTLNHNVMYWYQQKSSQAPKLLFHYYDKDFNNEADTPDNFQSRRPNTSFCFLDIRSPGLGDTAMYLCATSRDVPKDTYNEKLFFGSGTQLSVL.

This clone showed up just once. The rearrangement links TRBV11-2 to TRBJ2-1, with D possibly being TRBD2 (5 bases). The V and J ends lost 0 bases and 1 base respectively, with 7 bases between them. There are 15 residues in the CDR3. CDR1 and CDR2 from the germline V gene are SGHAT and FQNNGV. The CDR3 nucleotides read TGTGCCAGCAGCTTAGACGGGGATTCCTACAATGAGCAGTTCTTC. Encoded protein: CASSLDGDSYNEQFF.

This chain joins TRBV5-1 and TRBJ2-2; D perhaps matches TRBD2 (6 bases). The V gene lost 2 bases and the J gene lost 7 bases, with 18 bases spanning the gap. CDR3 length: 16 amino acids. Per germline, CDR1 SGHRS and CDR2 YFSETQ. CDR3 amino acids: CASSFTTGERDGELFF. CDR3 bases: TGCGCCAGCAGCTTCACGACGGGAGAGAGGGACGGGGAGCTGTTTTTT.

The gene calls are TRBV19 and TRBJ2-2; 10 bases agree with TRBD2. Unmatched junction bases numbered 3, after V lost 4 bases and J lost 4 bases. CDR1 is LNHDA, CDR2 SQIVND, per germline (reference sequence). The CDR3 extends over 15 amino acids. The chain's CDR3 is CASSTSGRATGELFF. CDR3 bases: TGTGCCAGTAGTACAAGCGGGAGGGCCACCGGGGAGCTGTTTTTT.

V is TRBV9 and J is TRBJ1-1; weak D call: TRBD1 (5 bases). Trimming took 3 bases from V and 4 from J, leaving 16 bases between them. The CDR3 consists of 15 residues. Germline loops: CDR1 SGDLS, CDR2 YYNGEE. CDR3 sequence: CASSGRVGSGTEAFF. Written as DNA, the CDR3 is TGTGCCAGCAGCGGCAGGGTCGGGTCGGGCACTGAAGCTTTCTTT.

This clone was seen a handful of times. The V and J genes are TRBV10-3 and TRBJ2-1, with 12 positions matching TRBD2. The V gene's germline CDR1 is ENHRY and CDR2 SYGVKD. This CDR3 spans 14 amino acids. V was clipped by 8 bases and J by 9 bases; unmatched bases: 8. CDR3 DNA: TGTGCCATCTCACGGGCACTAGCGGGAGGTGAGCAGTTCTTC. Translated, it gives CAISRALAGGEQFF.

The chain combines TRBV25-1 with TRBJ1-2; TRBD1 might be the D (5 bases). The germline V gene has CDR1 MGHDK and CDR2 SYGVNS. CDR3 length equals 14 residues. Trimming shortened V by 8 bases and J by 0 bases, and 13 bases separated the two germline ends. DNA of the CDR3: TGTGCCAGCGGAGCGGGGGGGTCTAACTATGGCTACACCTTC. Its translation is CASGAGGSNYGYTF.

The V and J genes are TRBV5-1 and TRBJ1-6; TRBD1 aligns across 8 bases. The CDR3 runs 16 residues. V shed 4 bases, J shed 7 bases, and the junction held 10 bases outside the gene matches. CDR1 and CDR2 (germline): SGHRS, YFSETQ. This CDR3 is CASSKVGQGDNSPLHF. The CDR3 DNA reads TGCGCCAGCAGCAAAGTAGGACAGGGTGACAATTCACCCCTCCACTTT.